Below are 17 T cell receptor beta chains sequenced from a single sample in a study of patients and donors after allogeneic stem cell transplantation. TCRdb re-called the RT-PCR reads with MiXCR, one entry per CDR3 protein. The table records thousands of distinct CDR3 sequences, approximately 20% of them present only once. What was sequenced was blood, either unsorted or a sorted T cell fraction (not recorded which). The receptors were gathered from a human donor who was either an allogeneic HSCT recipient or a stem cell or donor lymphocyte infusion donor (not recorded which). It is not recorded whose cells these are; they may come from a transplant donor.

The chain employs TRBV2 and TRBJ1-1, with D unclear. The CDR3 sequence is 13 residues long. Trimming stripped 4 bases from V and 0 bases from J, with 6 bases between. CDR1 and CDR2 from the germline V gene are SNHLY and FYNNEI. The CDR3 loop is CASSAWVNTEAFF. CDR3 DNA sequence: TGTGCCAGCAGTGCTTGGGTGAACACTGAAGCTTTCTTT.

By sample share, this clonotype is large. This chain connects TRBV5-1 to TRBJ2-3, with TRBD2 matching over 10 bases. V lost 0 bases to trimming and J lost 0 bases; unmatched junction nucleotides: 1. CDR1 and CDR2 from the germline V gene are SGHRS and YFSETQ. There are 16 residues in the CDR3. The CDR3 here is CASSLGTSGSTDTQYF. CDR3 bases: TGCGCCAGCAGCTTGGGGACTAGCGGAAGCACAGATACGCAGTATTTT.

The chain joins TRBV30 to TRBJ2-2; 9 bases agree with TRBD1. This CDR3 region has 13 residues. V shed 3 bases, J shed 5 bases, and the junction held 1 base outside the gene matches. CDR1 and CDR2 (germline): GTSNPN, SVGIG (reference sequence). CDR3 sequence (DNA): TGTGCCTGGAGGGGACAGGGAACCGGGGAGCTGTTTTTT. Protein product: CAWRGQGTGELFF.

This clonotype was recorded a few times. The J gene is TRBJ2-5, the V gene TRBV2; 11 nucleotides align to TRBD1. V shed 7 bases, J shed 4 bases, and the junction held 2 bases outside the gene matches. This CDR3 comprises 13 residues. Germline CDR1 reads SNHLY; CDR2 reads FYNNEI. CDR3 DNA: TGTGCCAGCACCGGGACAGGGGGAGAGACCCAGTACTTC. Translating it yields CASTGTGGETQYF.

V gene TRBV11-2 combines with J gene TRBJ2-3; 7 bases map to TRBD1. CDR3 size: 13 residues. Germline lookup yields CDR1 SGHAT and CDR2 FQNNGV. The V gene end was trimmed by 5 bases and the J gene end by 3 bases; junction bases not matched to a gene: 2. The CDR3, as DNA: TGTGCCAGCAGCCAGGACAGGACAGATACGCAGTATTTT. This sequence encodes CASSQDRTDTQYF.

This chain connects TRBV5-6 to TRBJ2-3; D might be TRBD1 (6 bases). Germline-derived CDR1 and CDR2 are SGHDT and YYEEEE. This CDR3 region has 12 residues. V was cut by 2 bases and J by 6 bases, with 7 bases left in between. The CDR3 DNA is TGTGCCAGCAGCTTTGACAGGGATACGCAGTATTTT. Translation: CASSFDRDTQYF. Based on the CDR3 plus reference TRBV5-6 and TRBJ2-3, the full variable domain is DAGVTQSPTHLIKTRGQQVTLRCSPKSGHDTVSWYQQALGQGPQFIFQYYEEEERQRGNFPDRFSGHQFPNYSSELNVNALLLGDSALYLCASSFDRDTQYFGPGTRLTVL.

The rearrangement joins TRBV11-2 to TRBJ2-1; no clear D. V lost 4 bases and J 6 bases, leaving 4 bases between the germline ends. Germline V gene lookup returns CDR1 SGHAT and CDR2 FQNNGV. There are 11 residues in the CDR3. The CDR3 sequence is CASSSRNEQFF. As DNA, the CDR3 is TGTGCCAGCAGCTCACGCAATGAGCAGTTCTTC. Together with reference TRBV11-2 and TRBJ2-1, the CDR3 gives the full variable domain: EAGVAQSPRYKIIEKRQSVAFWCNPISGHATLYWYQQILGQGPKLLIQFQNNGVVDDSQLPKDRFSAERLKGVDSTLKIQPAKLEDSAVYLCASSSRNEQFFGPGTRLTVL.

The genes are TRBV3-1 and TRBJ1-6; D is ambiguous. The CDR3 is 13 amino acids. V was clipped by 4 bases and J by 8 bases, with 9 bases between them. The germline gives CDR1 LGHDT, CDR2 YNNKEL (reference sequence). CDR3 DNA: TGTGCCAGCAGCCGGCTGGGAGATTCACCCCTCCACTTT. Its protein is CASSRLGDSPLHF. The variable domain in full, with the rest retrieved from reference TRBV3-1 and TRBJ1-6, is DTAVSQTPKYLVTQMGNDKSIKCEQNLGHDTMYWYKQDSKKFLKIMFSYNNKELIINETVPNRFSPKSPDKAHLNLHINSLELGDSAVYFCASSRLGDSPLHFGNGTRLTVT.

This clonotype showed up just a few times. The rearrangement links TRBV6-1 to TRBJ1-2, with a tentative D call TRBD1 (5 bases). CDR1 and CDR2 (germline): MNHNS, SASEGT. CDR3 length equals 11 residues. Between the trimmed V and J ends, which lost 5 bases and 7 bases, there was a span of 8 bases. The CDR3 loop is CASSPRGGYTF. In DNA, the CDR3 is TGTGCCAGCAGTCCTAGGGGTGGCTACACCTTC.

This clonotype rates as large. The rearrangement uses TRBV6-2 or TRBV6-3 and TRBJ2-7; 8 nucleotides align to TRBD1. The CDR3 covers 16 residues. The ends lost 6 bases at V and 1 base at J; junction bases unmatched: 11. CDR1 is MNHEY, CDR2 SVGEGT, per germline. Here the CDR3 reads CASRQERTGLSYEQYF. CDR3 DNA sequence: TGTGCCAGCAGGCAGGAACGGACAGGGCTTTCCTACGAGCAGTACTTC.

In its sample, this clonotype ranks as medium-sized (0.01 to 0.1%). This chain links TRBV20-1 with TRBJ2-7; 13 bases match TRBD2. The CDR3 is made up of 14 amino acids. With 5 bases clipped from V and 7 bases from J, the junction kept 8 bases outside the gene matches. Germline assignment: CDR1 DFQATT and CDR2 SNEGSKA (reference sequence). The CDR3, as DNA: TGCAGTGCTGTAGGACTAGCGGGGGCCTTGGAGCAGTACTTC. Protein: CSAVGLAGALEQYF.

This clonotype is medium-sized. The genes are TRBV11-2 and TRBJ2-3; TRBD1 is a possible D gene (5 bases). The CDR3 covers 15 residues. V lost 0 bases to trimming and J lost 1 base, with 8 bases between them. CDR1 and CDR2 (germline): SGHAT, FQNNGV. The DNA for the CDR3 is TGTGCCAGCAGCTTAGAAGGGGTTGGCACAGATACGCAGTATTTT. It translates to CASSLEGVGTDTQYF.

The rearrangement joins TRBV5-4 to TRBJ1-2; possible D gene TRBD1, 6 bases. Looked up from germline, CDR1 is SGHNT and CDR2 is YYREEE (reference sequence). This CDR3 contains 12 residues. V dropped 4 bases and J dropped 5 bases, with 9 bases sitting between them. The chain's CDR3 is CASSAGEYGYTF. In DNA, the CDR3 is TGTGCCAGCAGCGCAGGGGAATATGGCTACACCTTC.

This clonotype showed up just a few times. The CDR3 DNA reads as TGTGCCAGCAGCTTTCGTGCGGGGGACACAGATACGCAGTATTTT. Protein sequence: CASSFRAGDTDTQYF. The chain uses TRBV7-2 and TRBJ2-3, with 7 bases aligning to TRBD2. Germline loops: CDR1 SGHTA, CDR2 FQGNSA. V dropped 3 bases and J dropped 2; count of bases not matched to a gene: 5. This CDR3 is 15 amino acids long.

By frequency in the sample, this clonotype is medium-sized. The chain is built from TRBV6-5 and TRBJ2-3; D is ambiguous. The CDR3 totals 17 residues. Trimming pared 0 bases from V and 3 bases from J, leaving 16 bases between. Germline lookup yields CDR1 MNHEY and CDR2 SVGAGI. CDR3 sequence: CASSYSLTRSLTDTQYF. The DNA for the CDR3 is TGTGCCAGCAGTTACTCCCTGACCCGTTCATTGACAGATACGCAGTATTTT.

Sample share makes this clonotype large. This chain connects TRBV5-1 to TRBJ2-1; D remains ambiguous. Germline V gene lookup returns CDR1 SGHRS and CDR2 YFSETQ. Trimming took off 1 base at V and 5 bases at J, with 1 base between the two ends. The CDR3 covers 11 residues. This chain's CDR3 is CASSLNNEQFF. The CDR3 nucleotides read TGCGCCAGCAGCTTGAACAATGAGCAGTTCTTC.

The chain's CDR3 is CASSSRGREAQHF. In DNA, the CDR3 is TGTGCCAGCAGTAGCAGGGGGCGGGAGGCCCAGCATTTT. The V gene is TRBV12-3 or TRBV12-4, the J gene TRBJ1-5; 8 bases agree with TRBD1. The CDR3 is made up of 13 amino acids. The J segment lost 11 bases and the V segment lost 5 bases, leaving 8 bases of the junction unmatched.